One and the same sample provided the 16 T cell receptor beta chains below, sequenced in a study of blood T cell repertoires in COVID-19. The protocol was immunoSEQ multiplex PCR, while the TCRdb copy is restricted to in-frame clones and leaves out a portion. The repertoire holds 220,000 or so clones, with approximately 78% as singletons. The sample taken for sequencing was peripheral blood. The receptors originated from an elderly woman with COVID-19, enrolled during active disease.

This clone has only one observation. The rearrangement joins TRBV5-1 to TRBJ1-2, with D maybe TRBD1 (5 bases). V lost 0 bases and J 8 bases, leaving 17 bases between the germline ends. CDR1 is SGHRS and CDR2 is YFSETQ in the germline V gene. The CDR3 has 15 residues. The CDR3 loop is CASSLATGDLRGYTF. Here the CDR3 DNA reads TGCGCCAGCAGCTTGGCTACAGGCGATTTGAGGGGCTACACCTTC.

The chain is built from TRBV11-2 and TRBJ2-1; 9 bases are a match to TRBD1. The germline V gene encodes CDR1 SGHAT and CDR2 FQNNGV. V dropped 3 bases and J dropped 8; count of bases not matched to a gene: 5. CDR3 size: 14 residues. The CDR3: CASSFTGGRDEQFF. The CDR3 region has the DNA TGTGCCAGCAGCTTCACAGGGGGCAGGGATGAGCAGTTCTTC.

The genes are TRBV3-1 (or the pseudogene TRBV3-2) and TRBJ2-3; TRBD2 is a possible D gene (6 bases). There are 14 residues in the CDR3. Trimming cost V 3 bases and J 6 bases, with 13 bases left between them. Germline values: CDR1 LGHDT, CDR2 YNNKEL (reference sequence). The CDR3 spells CASSHYRGRDTQYF. DNA of the CDR3: TGTGCCAGCAGCCATTATCGGGGGAGGGATACGCAGTATTTT.

This clone showed up just once. J is TRBJ1-1 and V is TRBV18; tentatively, D is TRBD1 (6 bases). V was pared by 3 bases and J by 4 bases, with 15 bases between. Germline V gene lookup returns CDR1 KGHSH and CDR2 LQKENI. There are 15 residues in the CDR3. CDR3 sequence: CASSPENRVGTEAFF. The CDR3 DNA reads as TGTGCCAGCTCACCGGAAAACAGGGTGGGCACTGAAGCTTTCTTT.

This clone was seen a single time. The rearrangement links TRBV7-9 to TRBJ1-2; tentative D call: TRBD1 (6 bases). V dropped 7 bases and J dropped 4 bases, with 16 bases sitting between them. CDR3 length equals 14 residues. In germline, CDR1 is SEHNR, CDR2 FQNEAQ (reference sequence). The CDR3 reads CASIEPGGGYGYTF. CDR3 nucleotides: TGTGCCAGCATCGAACCGGGAGGGGGCTATGGCTACACCTTC.

This clone was seen a handful of times. CDR3 coding DNA: TGTGCCAGCAGCTTACAGTCTTTCTATGGCTACACCTTC. Protein product: CASSLQSFYGYTF. V is TRBV11-2 and J is TRBJ1-2, with D unclear. Germline V lookup: CDR1 SGHAT, CDR2 FQNNGV. This CDR3 region has 13 residues. Trimming cost V 2 bases and J 4 bases, with 8 bases left between them.

This chain uses TRBV3-1 (or the pseudogene TRBV3-2) with TRBJ2-7, with 7 positions matching TRBD2. CDR1 is LGHDT, CDR2 YNNKEL, per germline (reference sequence). This CDR3 has 13 amino acids. V dropped 6 bases and J dropped 6; count of bases not matched to a gene: 8. Here the CDR3 DNA reads TGTGCCAGCAGTTTCACTAGCGTAAGCGAGCAGTACTTC. Its protein product is CASSFTSVSEQYF.

Remarks on this clone: No DNA is shown, since the ends of the CDR3 on it are uncertain; the CDR3 is the one TCRdb lists. V is TRBV6-6 and J is TRBJ2-1; TRBD2 reflects the table's D call only, with no check against the DNA. With termini counted, the CDR3 has 16 amino acids. Per germline, CDR1 MNHNY and CDR2 SVGAGI (reference sequence). The CDR3 sequence: CASSSSTSGPDNEQFF.

This chain connects TRBV29-1 to TRBJ2-1; D unclear. The CDR3 has 14 residues. Trimming took 1 base from V and 2 from J, leaving 9 bases between them. Germline V gene lookup returns CDR1 SQVTM and CDR2 ANQGSEA. CDR3 in amino acids: CSVEGRSPYNEQFF. In nucleotides, the CDR3 is TGCAGCGTTGAAGGCAGATCCCCCTACAATGAGCAGTTCTTC.

This clone was seen only once. The genes are TRBV7-3 and TRBJ2-1, with 7 bases that match TRBD2. The V and J ends lost 0 bases and 6 bases, in that order; junction bases with no gene match: 8. The CDR3 is 16 residues long. The germline V gene encodes CDR1 SGHTA and CDR2 FQGTGA. The CDR3: CASSLTLTREINEQFF. The CDR3 DNA reads TGTGCCAGCAGCTTAACGCTAACGCGGGAGATCAATGAGCAGTTCTTC.

This clone appeared a single time. The chain links TRBV11-2 to TRBJ1-1, with D perhaps TRBD1 (5 bases). V lost 4 bases and J 1 base, leaving 10 bases between the germline ends. This CDR3 has 14 amino acids. Germline V gives CDR1 SGHAT, CDR2 FQNNGV. In DNA, the CDR3 is TGTGCCAGCAGCTCTCAGGGAGGGAACACTGAAGCTTTCTTT. Protein: CASSSQGGNTEAFF.

The chain uses TRBV29-1 and TRBJ1-1; no definite D call. Germline CDR1 reads SQVTM; CDR2 reads ANQGSEA. The CDR3 runs 13 residues. Trimming pared 4 bases from V and 3 bases from J, leaving 12 bases between. Here the CDR3 reads CSVGTPGDTEAFF. The DNA of the CDR3 is TGCAGCGTTGGTACCCCCGGGGACACTGAAGCTTTCTTT.

CDR3 DNA: TGTGCCACCGCTGGACAGGGGACCTATGGCTACACCTTC. Protein sequence: CATAGQGTYGYTF. V is TRBV15 and J is TRBJ1-2; TRBD1 matches 9 bases. Germline lookup yields CDR1 LNHNV and CDR2 YYDKDF (reference sequence). V lost 8 bases to trimming and J lost 4 bases; unmatched junction nucleotides: 5. The CDR3 is made up of 13 amino acids.

The table lists this clone with a few counts. This sequence joins TRBV2 and TRBJ2-5; D not resolved. This CDR3 region has 12 residues. Germline lookup yields CDR1 SNHLY and CDR2 FYNNEI. Trimming took 7 bases from V and 4 from J, leaving 10 bases between them. The DNA for the CDR3 is TGTGCCAGCAAACGAGAGGCAGAGACCCAGTACTTC. It specifies CASKREAETQYF.

This clone has only a few counts. The CDR3 protein is CASSSPGLAGGTDTQYF. The DNA for the CDR3 is TGTGCCAGCAGCTCACCGGGACTAGCGGGAGGGACAGATACGCAGTATTTT. The chain carries TRBV7-9 and TRBJ2-3; 16 bases match TRBD2. Germline V CDR1 and CDR2: SEHNR, FQNEAQ (reference sequence). The CDR3 extends over 17 amino acids. V was clipped by 4 bases and J by 3 bases; unmatched bases: 4. Variable domain in full (rest from reference TRBV7-9 and TRBJ2-3): DTGVSQNPRHKITKRGQNVTFRCDPISEHNRLYWYRQTLGQGPEFLTYFQNEAQLEKSRLLSDRFSAERPKGSFSTLEIQRTEQGDSAMYLCASSSPGLAGGTDTQYFGPGTRLTVL.

The V gene is TRBV3-1 (or the pseudogene TRBV3-2), the J gene TRBJ1-5; maybe TRBD1 (5 bases). CDR3 size: 13 residues. Trimming stripped 3 bases from V and 7 bases from J, with 10 bases between. Per germline, CDR1 LGHDT and CDR2 YNNKEL (reference sequence). Written as DNA, the CDR3 is TGTGCCAGCAGCCAGCAGGGTCGCCAGCCCCAGCATTTT. It encodes CASSQQGRQPQHF.